The source of this T cell receptor (beta chain) is a study of cytomegalovirus exposure and HLA in healthy donors. Overall study findings and caveats: Many donors shared some public TCRs, even though most TCR sequences were rare. Indistinguishable V segments such as TRBV6-2 and TRBV6-3 were excluded. The Asian-associated ancestry cluster reportedly had fewer N-insertions than the 666-donor mean in a later analysis.

Germline loops: CDR1 MNHNY, CDR2 SVGAGI (reference sequence). The CDR3 has 16 amino acids. The V gene end was trimmed by 6 bases and the J gene end by 8 bases; junction bases not matched to a gene: 13. About this clone: The antigen remains unidentified.

Primers included in the PCR were 60 Vbeta and 13 Jbeta primers. The repertoire was sequenced with immunoSEQ multiplex PCR; TCRdb's copy has only in-frame clones and lacks some. The data contain around 35,000 clones, approximately 80% of them singletons. This clonotype was obtained from a middle-aged woman in good health and CMV-seronegative. The gene calls are TRBV6-6 and TRBJ2-2, with 9 nucleotides matching TRBD2. The sample consisted of PBMCs. The CDR3 is CASSNKAGGPEGELFF. The DNA of the CDR3 is TGTGCCAGCAGCAACAAGGCGGGGGGGCCGGAAGGGGAGCTGTTTTTT.